This record looks at one TCR beta chain sequence and its context. Its antigen is currently unknown. Germline trimming cut 0 bases from V and 8 bases from J; bases unmatched to any gene: 16. The germline V gene has CDR1 KGHDR and CDR2 SFDVKD. The CDR3 spans 19 residues. Libraries were prepared by immunoSEQ multiplex PCR; TCRdb keeps only in-frame clonotypes and omits some of them. The repertoire includes about 130,000 clones, about 89% of them detected once, and under 2% sits in the top ten. This sample was taken from a study of T cell responses to AZD1222 COVID-19 vaccine. Whole-study results and caveats: Spike-specific TCRs gained breadth and depth after people received two AZD1222 doses. Clonal diversity may have been underestimated in mostly white British donors. After the peak T cell response, and only then, were repertoires sampled.

The sample was peripheral blood, taken on day 0 of AZD1222 vaccination. The source is an adult in good health. The chain carries TRBV24-1 and TRBJ2-1; TRBD2 aligns across 9 bases. CDR3 sequence (DNA): TGTGCCACCAGTGATTTGGGAGGGTCCGCGCGGGAGGGCCGGGATGAGCAGTTCTTC. The encoded protein is CATSDLGGSAREGRDEQFF.